Each of the 13 T cell receptor beta chains below was sequenced from the same sample in a study of cytomegalovirus exposure and HLA in healthy donors (dated by TCRdb to the late 2010s). The library was generated by the immunoSEQ multiplex PCR assay. The multiplex PCR relied on a mix of 60 forward primers for TCR Vbeta segments and 13 reverse primers for TCR Jbeta segments. Here the immuneACCESS table is served through TCRdb, limited to in-frame sequences with V and J called. Missing clones are a known gap in these copies; in checked studies unresolved V genes cover under half, and the rest lacks a known reason. The sample table lists 99,000 or so clones, over 60% of them with a count of one. The ten largest make up roughly 5.9% of the sample. Sequencing was carried out using PBMCs. All receptors come from a man aged 55 to 70 in good health and CMV-seropositive.

This clone was picked up a small number of times. The V call is TRBV5-4, the J call TRBJ2-1; tentative D call: TRBD2 (6 bases). Germline V gene data show CDR1 as SGHNT and CDR2 as YYREEE (reference sequence). Trimming stripped 0 bases from V and 2 bases from J, with 9 bases between. This CDR3 has 15 amino acids. The CDR3 reads CASSLGGGAYNEQFF. CDR3 nucleotide sequence: TGTGCCAGCAGCTTGGGAGGAGGGGCCTACAATGAGCAGTTCTTC.

This clone has ten or more counts. This sequence joins TRBV7-3 and TRBJ1-1, with TRBD1 identical over 8 bases. CDR1 is SGHTA, CDR2 FQGTGA, per germline. Trimming removed 8 bases from V and 2 bases from J; junction bases left unmatched: 4. This CDR3 region has 13 residues. In nucleotides, the CDR3 is TGTGCCAGCGGACAGGGCCCTAACACTGAAGCTTTCTTT. It translates to CASGQGPNTEAFF.

The V call is TRBV30, the J call TRBJ2-7; 7 bases are shared with TRBD1. Germline V gene sequence: CDR1 GTSNPN, CDR2 SVGIG (reference sequence). The CDR3 sequence is 13 residues long. Trimming removed 1 base from V and 3 bases from J; junction bases left unmatched: 3. CDR3 protein: CAWSETGIYEQYF. DNA of the CDR3: TGTGCCTGGAGTGAGACAGGGATCTACGAGCAGTACTTC.

The rearrangement joins TRBV7-8 to TRBJ1-5, with D possibly being TRBD1 (5 bases). This CDR3 region has 15 residues. Trimming removed 0 bases at V and 5 bases at J, with 11 bases between. Germline lookup yields CDR1 SGHVS and CDR2 FQNEAQ. The DNA of the CDR3 is TGTGCCAGCAGCTTAGCGGGGGGAGACGATCAGCCCCAGCATTTT. Its translation is CASSLAGGDDQPQHF.

The chain is built from TRBV9 and TRBJ1-1; no clear D gene. The germline CDR1 and CDR2 sequences are SGDLS and YYNGEE. The CDR3 covers 14 residues. The V and J ends lost 3 bases and 0 bases respectively, with 9 bases between them. This CDR3 reads CASSAPQLNTEAFF. CDR3 bases: TGTGCCAGCAGCGCACCGCAGTTGAACACTGAAGCTTTCTTT.

The chain recombines TRBV7-6 with TRBJ1-6; 7 bases are shared with TRBD1. The CDR3 has 14 amino acids. V shed 6 bases and J 7 bases; nucleotides not matched to a gene: 6. Looked up from germline, CDR1 is SGHVS and CDR2 is FNYEAQ. The chain's CDR3 is CASREGQTNSPLHF. The CDR3 DNA reads TGTGCCAGCAGAGAGGGACAGACAAATTCACCCCTCCACTTT.

The V gene is TRBV5-5, the J gene TRBJ1-2; tentatively, D is TRBD1 (5 bases). This CDR3 region has 14 residues. Germline CDR1 and CDR2: SGHKS and YYEKEE (reference sequence). Trimming removed 4 bases from V and 4 bases from J, with 14 bases in between. The CDR3 loop reads CASSPDSGGYGYTF. The DNA for the CDR3 is TGTGCCAGCAGCCCAGACAGTGGTGGCTATGGCTACACCTTC.

The genes are TRBV28 and TRBJ2-3; 7 positions agree with TRBD1. With V trimmed by 3 bases and J by 7 bases, 4 bases remained unmatched. The CDR3 has 13 residues. CDR1 and CDR2 (germline): MDHEN, SYDVKM. CDR3 coding DNA: TGTGCCAGCAGTTTGGGACAGCCTAATACGCAGTATTTT. Residues: CASSLGQPNTQYF.

The chain combines TRBV19 with TRBJ2-2; 8 positions agree with TRBD1. CDR3 length: 14 residues. V shed 4 bases and J 6 bases; nucleotides not matched to a gene: 4. CDR1 is LNHDA, CDR2 SQIVND, per germline (reference sequence). Here the CDR3 DNA reads TGTGCCAGTAGTACTACAGGGGGTCCCGGGGAGCTGTTTTTT. Translated: CASSTTGGPGELFF.

V is TRBV29-1 and J is TRBJ2-7, with a possible D match to TRBD1 (5 bases). The CDR3 spans 14 residues. CDR1 and CDR2 from the germline V gene are SQVTM and ANQGSEA. V lost 3 bases to trimming and J lost 1 base, with 13 bases between them. CDR3 in amino acids: CSVETAAQSYEQYF. CDR3 nucleotides: TGCAGCGTTGAGACAGCCGCTCAGTCCTACGAGCAGTACTTC.

In its sample, this clone was seen a few times. The rearrangement uses TRBV29-1 and TRBJ1-1; D might be TRBD1 (5 bases). V was shortened by 6 bases and J by 7 bases, with 12 bases between the two germline ends. This CDR3 has 11 residues. Germline V CDR1 and CDR2: SQVTM, ANQGSEA. CDR3 nucleotide sequence: TGCAGCGTGACTCCGGGACTTGAAGCTTTCTTT. This sequence encodes CSVTPGLEAFF.

This clone showed up just once. CDR3 region: CARTGTGYVGAQYF. CDR3 nucleotides: TGTGCCAGAACCGGGACAGGCTATGTGGGAGCGCAGTATTTT. The chain employs TRBV2 and TRBJ2-3; TRBD1 agrees at 8 bases. Trimming took 9 bases from V and 10 from J; bases not matched to a gene: 15. Germline V gene data show CDR1 as SNHLY and CDR2 as FYNNEI. This CDR3 comprises 14 residues.

The chain uses TRBV5-1 and TRBJ2-3; TRBD2 matches 9 bases. The trim removed 2 bases at V and 2 bases at J, leaving 12 bases unmatched. The germline V gene has CDR1 SGHRS and CDR2 YFSETQ. The CDR3 length is 18 residues. This chain's CDR3 is CASSFLVSPSGVTDTQYF. The CDR3 DNA follows: TGCGCCAGCAGCTTCCTTGTCAGCCCTAGCGGGGTCACAGATACGCAGTATTTT.